Following are 17 T cell receptor beta chains from one sample sequenced in a study of post-analysis software for immune sequencing data. General observations from the study: The study found TRBV5-6, TRBV5-1 and TRBV20-1 among 5 or 6 TRBV segments more frequent in patients than controls.

Presence of unique molecular identifiers characterized the TCR beta cDNA libraries. MiXCR, applied by TCRdb to the PCR reads, yields one record per CDR3 protein. The sample lists some 450,000 distinct CDR3 sequences; approximately 46% were seen once. Antigens for these TCRs are unknown. The sequenced material came from blood. All receptors derive from a girl between 10 and 17 years old with multiple sclerosis.

V gene TRBV5-5 combines with J gene TRBJ2-5; 9 nucleotides align to TRBD2. Trimming at V came to 0 bases and at J to 5 bases, leaving 5 bases not matched to a gene. There are 15 residues in the CDR3. Germline V CDR1 and CDR2: SGHKS, YYEKEE (reference sequence). DNA for the CDR3: TGTGCCAGCAGCTTGGTGGCGGGAGGGCCGGAGACCCAGTACTTC. Its protein product is CASSLVAGGPETQYF.

In this sample, this clonotype turned up a few times. This chain uses TRBV12-5 with TRBJ1-2; tentative D call: TRBD1 (6 bases). V lost 5 bases, J lost 5 bases, and 18 bases lay in between. There are 15 residues in the CDR3. Germline CDR1 LGHNT, CDR2 FRNRAP. The CDR3 sequence: CASGPDPTGRYGYTF. The CDR3, as DNA: TGTGCTAGTGGTCCGGACCCTACAGGGAGATATGGCTACACCTTC.

This clonotype has more than one count but fewer than ten. This sequence joins TRBV12-3 or TRBV12-4 and TRBJ2-1, with D unclear. The CDR3 totals 13 residues. V gave up 4 bases and J gave up 4 bases, with 8 bases separating them. The CDR3 is CASSSSPYNEQFF. In DNA, the CDR3 is TGTGCCAGCAGTTCTTCTCCTTACAATGAGCAGTTCTTC.

There are a few counts of this clonotype. The V call is TRBV4-1, the J call TRBJ1-5, with unresolved D. This CDR3 contains 16 residues. The germline V and J ends were trimmed by 1 base and 3 bases, with 13 bases remaining between them. Germline V gene sequence: CDR1 MGHRA, CDR2 YSYEKL. The CDR3 DNA is TGCGCCAGCAGCCAAGTAGGGCGGGCACTCAATCAGCCCCAGCATTTT. This gives the protein CASSQVGRALNQPQHF.

The chain has TRBV5-1 and TRBJ1-1; D perhaps matches TRBD1 (6 bases). V was trimmed by 8 bases and J by 5 bases, leaving 16 bases between them. Germline CDR1 is SGHRS and CDR2 is YFSETQ. The CDR3 runs 13 residues. CDR3 nucleotides: TGCGCCAGTGGTCTGGGGGGGCCAACTGAAGCTTTCTTT. It translates to CASGLGGPTEAFF.

A few counts support this clonotype. This sequence joins TRBV7-2 and TRBJ2-1; the match to TRBD2 covers 11 bases. Trimming cost V 4 bases and J 4 bases; bases outside gene matches: 6. Germline V gene lookup returns CDR1 SGHTA and CDR2 FQGNSA. CDR3 length equals 16 residues. CDR3 sequence: CASSYQGTSGYNEQFF. The CDR3, as DNA: TGTGCCAGCAGCTACCAGGGGACTAGCGGTTACAATGAGCAGTTCTTC.

CDR3 DNA sequence: TGTGCCAGCAGTTTATTTGGGGAGGTTATCAACAATGAGCAGTTCTTC. Translation: CASSLFGEVINNEQFF. This chain uses TRBV27 with TRBJ2-1, with a tentative D call TRBD2 (6 bases). Germline lookup yields CDR1 MNHEY and CDR2 SMNVEV (reference sequence). V lost 1 base and J lost 5, with 15 bases in between. This CDR3 spans 16 amino acids.

This rearrangement joins TRBV12-3 or TRBV12-4 to TRBJ2-4; 10 nucleotides align to TRBD2. Trimming took 4 bases from V and 6 from J; bases not matched to a gene: 9. CDR3 size: 16 residues. CDR3 in DNA: TGTGCCAGCAGTTGGTCAGCGGGAGGGCCAAGAAACATTCAGTACTTC. This sequence encodes CASSWSAGGPRNIQYF.

The rearrangement uses TRBV20-1 and TRBJ1-5; D not resolved. Trimming pared 5 bases from V and 1 base from J, leaving 9 bases between. The CDR3 has 13 residues. Germline assignment: CDR1 DFQATT and CDR2 SNEGSKA (reference sequence). CDR3 coding DNA: TGCAGTGCTGGGGTACAAAGCAATCAGCCCCAGCATTTT. It codes for CSAGVQSNQPQHF.

The chain couples TRBV20-1 to TRBJ2-7; the D is unclear. Looked up from germline, CDR1 is DFQATT and CDR2 is SNEGSKA (reference sequence). V dropped 7 bases and J dropped 4 bases, with 11 bases sitting between them. The CDR3 loop spans 11 amino acids. The CDR3: CSVGDGYEQYF. The CDR3 nucleotides read TGCAGTGTCGGTGACGGATACGAGCAGTACTTC.

Only one count was recorded for this clonotype. The chain couples TRBV7-9 to TRBJ2-7, with 7 bases matching TRBD2. The length of the CDR3 is 15 residues. V gave up 5 bases and J gave up 3 bases; unmatched junction bases: 10. Germline CDR1 reads SEHNR; CDR2 reads FQNEAQ (reference sequence). The CDR3 region has the DNA TGTGCCAGCAGCCTCGGACTGCGGGAGTACTACGAGCAGTACTTC. Translation: CASSLGLREYYEQYF.

V and J are TRBV7-9 and TRBJ1-2; a weak D match, TRBD1 (5 bases). The CDR3 is made up of 12 amino acids. Germline lookup yields CDR1 SEHNR and CDR2 FQNEAQ (reference sequence). Trimming stripped 4 bases from V and 9 bases from J, with 12 bases between. DNA for the CDR3: TGTGCCAGCAGCTCGGAAGCAGGGAGCTACACCTTC. This sequence encodes CASSSEAGSYTF. Full variable domain (missing parts from reference TRBV7-9 and TRBJ1-2): DTGVSQNPRHKITKRGQNVTFRCDPISEHNRLYWYRQTLGQGPEFLTYFQNEAQLEKSRLLSDRFSAERPKGSFSTLEIQRTEQGDSAMYLCASSSEAGSYTFGSGTRLTVV.

The rearrangement uses TRBV20-1 and TRBJ2-7; TRBD1 matches 8 bases. CDR1 and CDR2 from the germline V gene are DFQATT and SNEGSKA (reference sequence). This CDR3 has 16 residues. The junction had 12 bases not matched to a gene; V was cut back by 4 bases and J by 1 base. The CDR3 region has the DNA TGCAGTGCTACTGGTACGGGACAGGCTGGGTCCTACGAGCAGTACTTC. It is translated as CSATGTGQAGSYEQYF.

This sequence joins TRBV10-3 and TRBJ2-3, with D maybe TRBD1 (6 bases). The length of the CDR3 is 11 residues. V was pared by 9 bases and J by 3 bases, with 7 bases between. Per germline, CDR1 ENHRY and CDR2 SYGVKD. The CDR3 DNA is TGTGCCATTCAGGGGACAGATACGCAGTATTTT. It is translated as CAIQGTDTQYF.

This chain links TRBV6-5 with TRBJ2-1; D possibly matches TRBD1 or TRBD2 (6 bases each). This CDR3 is 12 amino acids long. Germline lookup yields CDR1 MNHEY and CDR2 SVGAGI. Trimming pared 11 bases from V and 7 bases from J, leaving 15 bases between. As DNA, the CDR3 is TGTGCCGCCCGCCGGGGGCCTAATGAGCAGTTCTTC. Encoded protein: CAARRGPNEQFF.

This sequence joins TRBV11-2 and TRBJ2-5; 7 nucleotides agree with TRBD1. Germline loops: CDR1 SGHAT, CDR2 FQNNGV. The ends lost 4 bases at V and 10 bases at J; junction bases unmatched: 6. The length of the CDR3 is 12 residues. CDR3 sequence (DNA): TGTGCCAGCAGCTCAGGCCAGGGGGTCCAGTACTTC. This translates into CASSSGQGVQYF. The full variable domain, its missing parts supplied by reference TRBV11-2 and TRBJ2-5, is EAGVAQSPRYKIIEKRQSVAFWCNPISGHATLYWYQQILGQGPKLLIQFQNNGVVDDSQLPKDRFSAERLKGVDSTLKIQPAKLEDSAVYLCASSSGQGVQYFGPGTRLLVL.

Worth noting for this clonotype: This sequence may be a read error, since a much larger clone differs from it by one base. The chain is built from TRBV29-1 and TRBJ2-7; 7 bases map to TRBD2. V shed 7 bases and J 0 bases; nucleotides not matched to a gene: 6. CDR1 is SQVTM, CDR2 ANQGSEA, per germline. The CDR3 has 13 residues. CDR3 DNA sequence: TGCAGCGGTGAGCGGGAAAGCTCCTACGAGCAGTACTTC. Translating it yields CSGERESSYEQYF.